The rows below give T cell receptor beta chains drawn from one sample of a study of human T cells and chemical hapten exposure. TCRdb itself ran the RACE reads through MiXCR, one entry per CDR3 protein. The sample comprises about 120,000 distinct CDR3 sequences, roughly 14% of which are singletons, and around 2.8% rests with the top ten. The starting material was whole blood, obtained in connection with sensitization to the hapten diphenylcyclopropenone (DPC). Every receptor here comes from a woman younger than 30 with alopecia areata. Some clones in this sample may be carry-over from other donors' samples. CDR3s include the opening cysteine and the closing phenylalanine or tryptophan. A D gene is named only where the DNA matches it firmly. Size is stated for part of the rows, as once, few or many counts, or as a class when the clone is expanded.

J gene | clone size | D gene | V gene | CDR3 protein | CDR3 DNA
TRBJ2-7 | . | . | TRBV5-6 | CASSLLTLASYEQYF | TGTGCCAGCAGCCTTCTTACACTCGCTTCCTACGAGCAGTACTTC
TRBJ1-2 | many | . | TRBV7-9 | CASSDRVREHGYTF | TGTGCCAGCAGTGACCGGGTCCGAGAGCATGGCTACACCTTC
TRBJ1-6 | medium-sized | . | TRBV6-5 | CASSPKRGSSSYNSPLHF | TGTGCCAGCAGTCCAAAACGCGGTTCCAGCTCCTATAATTCACCCCTCCACTTT
TRBJ1-3 | many | TRBD1 | TRBV7-6 | CASSSRQGGYTIYF | TGTGCCAGCAGCTCCCGACAGGGGGGATACACCATATATTTT
TRBJ2-1 | . | TRBD2 | TRBV30 | CAWSVHSGGAFEQFF | TGTGCCTGGAGTGTACATAGCGGGGGGGCATTTGAGCAGTTCTTC
TRBJ2-1 | . | . | TRBV6-5 | CASSQTYAVSYNEQFF | TGTGCCAGCAGTCAGACTTACGCGGTCTCCTACAATGAGCAGTTCTTC
TRBJ1-6 | few | . | TRBV7-2 | CASSRGGGYNSPLHF | TGTGCCAGCAGCCGTGGGGGCGGGTATAATTCACCCCTCCACTTT
TRBJ1-1 | few | . | TRBV6-5 | CASLLANTEAFF | TGTGCCAGCCTGCTAGCGAACACTGAAGCTTTCTTT
TRBJ1-1 | many | . | TRBV28 | CASSPTPGGGEAFF | TGTGCCAGCAGTCCAACCCCGGGGGGGGGCGAAGCTTTCTTT
TRBJ2-7 | . | . | TRBV6-2/TRBV6-3 | CASNRGYEQYF | TGTGCCAGCAACCGGGGCTACGAGCAGTACTTC
TRBJ1-3 | many | . | TRBV6-2/TRBV6-3 | CASSYGTATGNTIYF | TGTGCCAGCAGTTACGGGACCGCGACTGGAAACACCATATATTTT
TRBJ2-2 | . | . | TRBV18 | CASSHTGHTGELFF | TGTGCCAGCTCACATACAGGTCACACCGGGGAGCTGTTTTTT
TRBJ1-1 | many | . | TRBV28 | CASSLSGPGGTEAFF | TGTGCCAGCAGTTTATCGGGGCCGGGGGGCACTGAAGCTTTCTTT
TRBJ1-1 | . | . | TRBV7-2 | CASSLTSTEAFF | TGTGCCAGCAGCTTAACGTCGACTGAAGCTTTCTTT
TRBJ2-7 | . | . | TRBV5-6 | CASSLRDYEQYF | TGTGCCAGCAGCTTGCGGGACTACGAGCAGTACTTC
TRBJ1-1 | many | TRBD1 | TRBV5-6 | CASRQQGGTEAFF | TGTGCCAGCAGGCAACAGGGGGGCACTGAAGCTTTCTTT
TRBJ2-3 | . | . | TRBV20-1 | CSASGATDTQYF | TGCAGTGCTAGCGGGGCCACAGATACGCAGTATTTT
TRBJ2-7 | . | . | TRBV18 | CASSPSYRDYEQYF | TGTGCCAGCTCACCATCTTACAGGGATTACGAGCAGTACTTC
TRBJ2-3 | few | . | TRBV6-2/TRBV6-3 | CASSNQWGGRDTQYF | TGTGCCAGCAGTAACCAGTGGGGGGGCCGGGATACGCAGTATTTT
TRBJ1-2 | . | . | TRBV20-1 | CSASNFGGRDYGYTF | TGCAGTGCTAGTAATTTCGGGGGGCGAGACTATGGCTACACCTTC
TRBJ2-2 | many | . | TRBV4-1 | CASSQSPSPGELFF | TGCGCCAGCAGCCAATCACCCTCCCCCGGGGAGCTGTTTTTT
TRBJ2-1 | few | . | TRBV5-6 | CASSLLGYEQFF | TGTGCCAGCAGCTTACTGGGGTATGAGCAGTTCTTC
TRBJ1-4 | few | . | TRBV30 | CAWSNRVREKLFF | TGTGCCTGGAGTAACAGGGTCAGAGAAAAACTGTTTTTT
TRBJ2-3 | . | . | TRBV28 | CASRSAGTDTQYF | TGTGCCAGCAGATCCGCCGGGACAGATACGCAGTATTTT
TRBJ1-5 | . | . | TRBV20-1 | CSASSQYNQPQHF | TGCAGTGCTAGTTCCCAGTACAATCAGCCCCAGCATTTT
TRBJ2-7 | few | TRBD1 | TRBV15 | CATSRGLGQLYYEQYF | TGTGCCACCAGCAGAGGCCTGGGACAGCTCTACTACGAGCAGTACTTC
TRBJ1-2 | few | . | TRBV18 | CASSPGGGSFYGYTF | TGTGCCAGCTCACCAGGGGGTGGTAGTTTCTATGGCTACACCTTC
TRBJ1-4 | . | . | TRBV7-9 | CANSFSGEKLFF | TGTGCCAACAGCTTTTCGGGGGAAAAACTGTTTTTT
TRBJ2-5 | many | TRBD2 | TRBV11-2 | CASSQRLAGGLGETQYF | TGTGCCAGCAGCCAACGACTAGCGGGGGGGCTGGGTGAGACCCAGTACTTC
TRBJ1-1 | . | . | TRBV30 | CARSVPRMNTEAFF | TGTGCCCGGAGTGTACCACGGATGAACACTGAAGCTTTCTTT
TRBJ2-1 | many | TRBD2 | TRBV7-2 | CASSSRLAGGPNEQFF | TGTGCCAGCAGCTCGCGACTAGCGGGGGGCCCCAATGAGCAGTTCTTC
TRBJ2-7 | few | TRBD2 | TRBV7-2 | CASSLDLAGPYEQYF | TGTGCCAGCAGCTTAGACTTAGCGGGGCCCTACGAGCAGTACTTC
TRBJ2-7 | . | TRBD1 | TRBV5-4 | CASSLKGQISYEQYF | TGTGCCAGCAGCTTGAAGGGACAGATCTCCTACGAGCAGTACTTC
TRBJ1-5 | . | . | TRBV21-1 | CASSHQGQGAHQPQHF | TGTGCCAGCAGCCACCAGGGACAGGGGGCTCATCAGCCCCAGCATTTT
TRBJ2-5 | few | TRBD1 | TRBV5-8 | CASRTGQGAMETQYF | TGTGCCAGCAGAACTGGACAGGGGGCAATGGAGACCCAGTACTTC
TRBJ1-4 | few | . | TRBV4-1 | CASSQDGGRNEKLFF | TGCGCCAGCAGCCAAGACGGTGGCAGGAATGAAAAACTGTTTTTT
TRBJ2-3 | . | . | TRBV4-3 | CASSQDGSTDTQYF | TGCGCCAGCAGCCAAGATGGCAGCACAGATACGCAGTATTTT
TRBJ1-3 | many | TRBD1 | TRBV7-8 | CASSSTPGQSGNTIYF | TGTGCCAGCAGCTCTACTCCGGGACAGTCTGGAAACACCATATATTTT
TRBJ1-5 | many | TRBD1 | TRBV25-1 | CASTQGAGQPQHF | TGTGCCAGCACACAGGGGGCCGGTCAGCCCCAGCATTTT
TRBJ2-7 | few | . | TRBV12-3/TRBV12-4 | CASSSSIYEQYF | TGTGCCAGCAGTTCAAGTATCTACGAGCAGTACTTC
TRBJ2-7 | many | . | TRBV7-9 | CASSLGVYYEQYF | TGTGCCAGCAGCTTAGGGGTATACTACGAGCAGTACTTC
TRBJ2-1 | . | TRBD2 | TRBV5-6 | CASSAGTRVYNEQFF | TGTGCCAGCAGCGCCGGGACTAGAGTCTACAATGAGCAGTTCTTC
TRBJ2-1 | . | . | TRBV11-2 | CASSPLLASSYNEQFF | TGTGCCAGCAGCCCGCTTCTAGCGAGCTCCTACAATGAGCAGTTCTTC
TRBJ2-7 | few | . | TRBV22-1 | CPGSAQGTKSSYEQYF | TGTCCTGGGAGCGCACAAGGTACAAAGAGCTCCTACGAGCAGTACTTC
TRBJ1-2 | few | . | TRBV7-2 | CASSLPPVPPVTF | TGTGCCAGCAGCTTACCCCCAGTTCCTCCTGTAACCTTC
TRBJ1-1 | . | TRBD1 | TRBV5-5 | CASSRIRWDRGNTEAFF | TGTGCCAGCAGCCGAATAAGGTGGGACAGGGGGAACACTGAAGCTTTCTTT
TRBJ1-1 | . | . | TRBV14 | CASSQRVSTEAFF | TGTGCCAGCAGCCAAAGGGTATCCACTGAAGCTTTCTTT
TRBJ2-3 | few | . | TRBV12-3/TRBV12-4 | CASSPRTPQGTDTQYF | TGTGCCAGCAGCCCAAGGACTCCCCAGGGCACAGATACGCAGTATTTT
TRBJ2-7 | few | . | TRBV28 | CASSPPHQGDEQYF | TGTGCCAGCAGTCCCCCCCACCAGGGCGACGAGCAGTACTTC
TRBJ1-6 | . | . | TRBV27 | CASSLKGAYNSPLHF | TGTGCCAGCAGTTTAAAGGGGGCCTATAATTCACCCCTCCACTTT
TRBJ2-1 | . | TRBD1 | TRBV24-1 | CATSSGPRQGTTYNEQFF | TGTGCCACCAGTTCGGGTCCCAGACAGGGAACAACCTACAATGAGCAGTTCTTC
TRBJ2-1 | many | TRBD2 | TRBV10-3 | CAISALSGGNNEQFF | TGTGCCATCAGCGCCTTGAGCGGGGGAAACAATGAGCAGTTCTTC